In this sample, the clone carrying this TCR beta chain turned up many times. Antigen: not known. The sample originates from a study of T cell repertoires in cytomegalovirus infection. The overall study: Shared public TCR beta signatures pointed to both CMV infection and a matching HLA type. Study-wide results and caveats: Totalled public TCR beta family frequency picked out people who carried CMV plus the relevant HLA. CMV-specific HLA-C-restricted TCR beta clonotypes dominated the ex vivo response.

Trimming shortened V by 6 bases and J by 5 bases, and 22 bases separated the two germline ends. This CDR3 has 16 residues. In TCRdb, the reads were re-called with MiXCR into one record per CDR3 protein. The sample consists of 200,000 to 300,000 distinct CDR3 sequences, roughly 13% of them appearing once. Specimen: PBMCs. The receptor comes from a human donor in good health (CMV status not recorded). Some clones in this sample may be carry-over from other donors' samples. The chain uses TRBV12-3 or TRBV12-4 and TRBJ1-2, with D perhaps TRBD1 (5 bases). The CDR3 here is CASSPNRDGVFYGYTF. CDR3 sequence (DNA): TGTGCCAGCAGCCCAAACCGGGACGGCGTATTTTATGGCTACACCTTC.